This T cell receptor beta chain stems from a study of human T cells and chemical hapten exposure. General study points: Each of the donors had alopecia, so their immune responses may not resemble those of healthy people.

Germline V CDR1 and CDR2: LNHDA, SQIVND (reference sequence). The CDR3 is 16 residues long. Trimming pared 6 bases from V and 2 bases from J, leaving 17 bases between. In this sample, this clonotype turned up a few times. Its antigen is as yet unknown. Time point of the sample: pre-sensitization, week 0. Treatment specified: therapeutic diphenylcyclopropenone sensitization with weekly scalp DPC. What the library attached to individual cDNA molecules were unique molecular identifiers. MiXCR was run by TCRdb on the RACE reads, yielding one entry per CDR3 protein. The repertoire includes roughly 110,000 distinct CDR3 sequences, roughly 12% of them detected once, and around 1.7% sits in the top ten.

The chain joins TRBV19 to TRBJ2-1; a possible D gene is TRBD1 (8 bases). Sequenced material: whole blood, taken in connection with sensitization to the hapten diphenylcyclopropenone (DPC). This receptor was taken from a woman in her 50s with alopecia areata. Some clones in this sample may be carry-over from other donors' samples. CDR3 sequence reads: CASSRSTGGAYNEQFF. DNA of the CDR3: TGTGCCAGTAGCCGATCAACAGGGGGGGCCTACAATGAGCAGTTCTTC. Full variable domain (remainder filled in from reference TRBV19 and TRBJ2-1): DGGITQSPKYLFRKEGQNVTLSCEQNLNHDAMYWYRQDPGQGLRLIYYSQIVNDFQKGDIAEGYSVSREKKESFPLTVTSAQKNPTAFYLCASSRSTGGAYNEQFFGPGTRLTVL.